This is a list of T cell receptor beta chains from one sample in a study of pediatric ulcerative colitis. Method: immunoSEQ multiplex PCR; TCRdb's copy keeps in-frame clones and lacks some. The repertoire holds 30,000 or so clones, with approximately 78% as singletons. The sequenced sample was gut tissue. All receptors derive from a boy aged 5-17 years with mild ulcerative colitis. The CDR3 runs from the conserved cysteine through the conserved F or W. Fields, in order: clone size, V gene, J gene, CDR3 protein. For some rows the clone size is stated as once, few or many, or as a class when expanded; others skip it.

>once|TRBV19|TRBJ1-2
CASQGRVYGYTF
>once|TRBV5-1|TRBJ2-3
CASSLVSREADTQYF
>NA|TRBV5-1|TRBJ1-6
CASRNRDRINSPLHF
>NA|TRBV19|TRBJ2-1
CASSISRTVWNEQFF
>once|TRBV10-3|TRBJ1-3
CAISDRESGNTIYF
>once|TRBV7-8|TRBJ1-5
CASSLTYGQPQHF
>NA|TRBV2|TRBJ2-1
CASSEALGGFTYNEQFF
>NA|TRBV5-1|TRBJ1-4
CASSPGSVTNEKLFF
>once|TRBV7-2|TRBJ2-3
CASSRLSTSTDTQYF
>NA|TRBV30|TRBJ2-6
CAWSPGTASYLSSGANVLTF
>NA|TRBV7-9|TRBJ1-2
CASSLDGHFYGYTF
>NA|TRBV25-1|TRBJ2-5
CASSRWGGETQYF
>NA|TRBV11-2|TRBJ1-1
CASSLDFRAGGTEAFF
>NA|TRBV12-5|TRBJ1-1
CASGPRQGRNTEAFF
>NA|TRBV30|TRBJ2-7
CAWSLTPGGSGFDEQYF
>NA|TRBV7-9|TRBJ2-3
CASSPVGASTDTQYF
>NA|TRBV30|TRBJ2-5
CAWSVLEHKETQYF
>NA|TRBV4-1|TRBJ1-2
CASSPLGSNYGYTF
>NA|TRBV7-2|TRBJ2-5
CASSLGFRAGGLKETQYF
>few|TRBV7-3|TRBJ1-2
CASSLDGIYGYTF
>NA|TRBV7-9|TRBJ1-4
CASSLMYREKLFF
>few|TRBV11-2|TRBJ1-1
CASSASTGTEAFF
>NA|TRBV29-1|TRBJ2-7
CSVVRYEQYF
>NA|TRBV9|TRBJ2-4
CASSVLGTGDIQYF
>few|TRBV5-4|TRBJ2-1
CASSFVHLSYNEQFF
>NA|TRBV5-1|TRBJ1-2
CASRKTGSLGYTF